The rows below give T cell receptor beta chains drawn from one sample of a study of cytomegalovirus exposure and HLA in healthy donors. Generated by immunoSEQ multiplex PCR, the TCRdb table keeps only in-frame clones and is missing some. The table shows 150,000 to 200,000 clones, with 65% to 75% occurring only once. Specimen: PBMCs. The source is a girl aged 10-17 years in good health and CMV-seronegative. CDR3s include the opening cysteine and the closing phenylalanine or tryptophan. Fields, in order: V gene, D gene, clone size, J gene, CDR3 DNA, CDR3 protein. The D gene is left open where the match is weak. Clone sizes are given selectively: once, few, many, or a class where the clone is expanded.

>TRBV18|-|-|TRBJ2-7
TGTGCCAGCTCACGGGAGGAATCCTACGAGCAGTACTTC
CASSREESYEQYF
>TRBV2|TRBD2|-|TRBJ2-7
TGTGCCAGCTTATGGACTAGCGGGGTTGGCGAGCAGTACTTC
CASLWTSGVGEQYF
>TRBV27|TRBD1|-|TRBJ1-1
TGTGCCAGCAGTTTCGAGGGGACAGGGGGAACAGTAAGGATGAACACTGAAGCTTTCTTT
CASSFEGTGGTVRMNTEAFF
>TRBV5-4|-|-|TRBJ2-7
TGTGCCAGCAGCTTAAGGGGCTACGAGCAGTACTTC
CASSLRGYEQYF
>TRBV6-1|TRBD1|-|TRBJ2-7
TGTGCCAGCAGCGCGGGACAGGGCACCTACGAGCAGTACTTC
CASSAGQGTYEQYF
>TRBV6-5|-|few|TRBJ2-3
TGTGCCAGCAGTTACCTGCAGGGAAGCACAGATACGCAGTATTTT
CASSYLQGSTDTQYF
>TRBV7-9|TRBD2|-|TRBJ2-7
TGTGCCAGCAGCTTAGCCTGGGAGGGCTACGAGCAGTACTTC
CASSLAWEGYEQYF
>TRBV10-3|TRBD1|-|TRBJ1-5
TGTGCCATCAGCCCGGGACAGGGGTCCTATCAGCCCCAGCATTTT
CAISPGQGSYQPQHF
>TRBV5-1|-|-|TRBJ1-1
TGCGCCAGCAGCTTGGCCGTGGGCCCAGTGGCTGAAGCTTTCTTT
CASSLAVGPVAEAFF
>TRBV15|-|-|TRBJ2-1
TGTGCCACCAGCAGAGACAGGGGCTACAATGAGCAGTTCTTC
CATSRDRGYNEQFF
>TRBV10-2|-|few|TRBJ1-1
TGCGCCACCAAACAGGGTCTTAACACTGAAGCTTTCTTT
CATKQGLNTEAFF
>TRBV27|-|-|TRBJ1-1
TGTGCCAGCAGTTTATCGATGCAGTACACTGAAGCTTTCTTT
CASSLSMQYTEAFF
>TRBV2|-|-|TRBJ1-1
TGTGCCAGCAGTGACCGGGGAGTGAGGACTGAAGCTTTCTTT
CASSDRGVRTEAFF
>TRBV28|-|-|TRBJ1-1
TGTGCCAGCAGTTCCCGGCCCAGGGTGGCCTTT
CASSSRPRVAF
>TRBV19|-|-|TRBJ1-6
TGTGCCAGTAGGAAAACAGAGTATAATTCACCCCTCCACTTT
CASRKTEYNSPLHF
>TRBV28|TRBD2|-|TRBJ2-5
TGTGCCAGCAGTCTACATAGCGGGGTCGAGAGAGAGACCCAGTACTTC
CASSLHSGVERETQYF
>TRBV9|-|-|TRBJ2-3
TGTGCCAGCAGCGTAGGAGTAAGTTCCACAGATACGCAGTATTTT
CASSVGVSSTDTQYF
>TRBV6-5|-|-|TRBJ1-2
TGTGCCAGCAGTTCGGGAAGGACAGAAGAAGGCTACACCTTC
CASSSGRTEEGYTF
>TRBV27|-|-|TRBJ1-6
TGTGCCAGCAGTTCCAACAGGGTTCGCAATTCACCCCTCCACTTT
CASSSNRVRNSPLHF
>TRBV7-9|TRBD1|-|TRBJ1-1
TGTGCCAGCAGCCCGGGACAGGGCACTGAAGCTTTCTTT
CASSPGQGTEAFF
>TRBV27|TRBD1|-|TRBJ1-2
TGTGCCAGCAGCAAGACAGGGGGGGTCTATGGCTACACCTTC
CASSKTGGVYGYTF
>TRBV2|TRBD1|-|TRBJ1-2
TGTGCCATCGAAGGGACAGCTGCCTATGGCTACACCTTC
CAIEGTAAYGYTF
>TRBV6-6|-|-|TRBJ1-5
TGTGCCAGCAGCCCAAATCAGCCCCAGCATTTT
CASSPNQPQHF
>TRBV29-1|-|few|TRBJ1-3
TGCAGCGCTGGGAGCGGAAACACCATATATTTT
CSAGSGNTIYF
>TRBV2|-|-|TRBJ2-2
TGTGCCAGCAGTGAGGGGCAGGGGCGGGACACCGGGGAGCTGTTTTTT
CASSEGQGRDTGELFF
>TRBV19|-|-|TRBJ1-5
TGTGCCAGTAGTGGCAGGGACATCTCCTATCAGCCCCAGCATTTT
CASSGRDISYQPQHF
>TRBV18|-|-|TRBJ2-3
TGTGCCAGCTCACTCGGAACGGGGATAAGCACAGATACGCAGTATTTT
CASSLGTGISTDTQYF
>TRBV10-3|TRBD1|-|TRBJ2-2
TGTGCCATCAGCGGGACAGGGAACACCGGGGAGCTGTTTTTT
CAISGTGNTGELFF
>TRBV7-6|-|-|TRBJ2-2
TGTGCCAGCAGCTTAATCGGCGGGGAGCTGTTTTTT
CASSLIGGELFF
>TRBV6-1|TRBD1|-|TRBJ1-2
TGTGCCAGCAGTGGGGGACAGCTCTATGGCTACACCTTC
CASSGGQLYGYTF
>TRBV6-1|-|-|TRBJ1-6
TGTGCCAGCAGTGAAGGCAGGGGTCGTAACTATAATTCACCCCTCCACTTT
CASSEGRGRNYNSPLHF
>TRBV7-8|-|-|TRBJ2-3
TGTGCCAGCAGCTTAGTTCGGGTTCGAAGCACAGATACGCAGTATTTT
CASSLVRVRSTDTQYF
>TRBV5-1|TRBD1|few|TRBJ2-3
TGCGCCAGCAGCCCCTTTGGACAGGGGCATACGCAGTATTTT
CASSPFGQGHTQYF
>TRBV29-1|-|-|TRBJ1-2
TGCAGCGTTGGCAGGGGATCTAACTATGGCTACACCTTC
CSVGRGSNYGYTF
>TRBV10-2|-|-|TRBJ2-7
TGCGCCAGCAGATCTTGGACATCCGACTCCTACGAGCAGTACTTC
CASRSWTSDSYEQYF